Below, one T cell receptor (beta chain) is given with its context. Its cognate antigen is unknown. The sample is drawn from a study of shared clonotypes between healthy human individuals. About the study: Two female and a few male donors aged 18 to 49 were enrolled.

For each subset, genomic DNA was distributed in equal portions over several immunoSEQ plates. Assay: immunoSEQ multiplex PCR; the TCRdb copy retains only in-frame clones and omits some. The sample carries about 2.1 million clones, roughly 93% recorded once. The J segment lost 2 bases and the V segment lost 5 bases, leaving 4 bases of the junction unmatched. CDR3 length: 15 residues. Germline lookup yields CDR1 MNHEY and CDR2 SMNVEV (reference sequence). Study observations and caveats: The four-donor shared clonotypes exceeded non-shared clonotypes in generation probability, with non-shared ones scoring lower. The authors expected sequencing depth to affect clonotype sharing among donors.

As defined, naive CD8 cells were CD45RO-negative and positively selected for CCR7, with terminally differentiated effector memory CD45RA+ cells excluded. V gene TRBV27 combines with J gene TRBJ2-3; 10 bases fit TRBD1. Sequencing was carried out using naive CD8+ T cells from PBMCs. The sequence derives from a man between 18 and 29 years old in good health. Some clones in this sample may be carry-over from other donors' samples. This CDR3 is CASSLDRGLTDTQYF. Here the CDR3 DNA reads TGTGCCAGCAGTCTTGACAGGGGGCTCACAGATACGCAGTATTTT.